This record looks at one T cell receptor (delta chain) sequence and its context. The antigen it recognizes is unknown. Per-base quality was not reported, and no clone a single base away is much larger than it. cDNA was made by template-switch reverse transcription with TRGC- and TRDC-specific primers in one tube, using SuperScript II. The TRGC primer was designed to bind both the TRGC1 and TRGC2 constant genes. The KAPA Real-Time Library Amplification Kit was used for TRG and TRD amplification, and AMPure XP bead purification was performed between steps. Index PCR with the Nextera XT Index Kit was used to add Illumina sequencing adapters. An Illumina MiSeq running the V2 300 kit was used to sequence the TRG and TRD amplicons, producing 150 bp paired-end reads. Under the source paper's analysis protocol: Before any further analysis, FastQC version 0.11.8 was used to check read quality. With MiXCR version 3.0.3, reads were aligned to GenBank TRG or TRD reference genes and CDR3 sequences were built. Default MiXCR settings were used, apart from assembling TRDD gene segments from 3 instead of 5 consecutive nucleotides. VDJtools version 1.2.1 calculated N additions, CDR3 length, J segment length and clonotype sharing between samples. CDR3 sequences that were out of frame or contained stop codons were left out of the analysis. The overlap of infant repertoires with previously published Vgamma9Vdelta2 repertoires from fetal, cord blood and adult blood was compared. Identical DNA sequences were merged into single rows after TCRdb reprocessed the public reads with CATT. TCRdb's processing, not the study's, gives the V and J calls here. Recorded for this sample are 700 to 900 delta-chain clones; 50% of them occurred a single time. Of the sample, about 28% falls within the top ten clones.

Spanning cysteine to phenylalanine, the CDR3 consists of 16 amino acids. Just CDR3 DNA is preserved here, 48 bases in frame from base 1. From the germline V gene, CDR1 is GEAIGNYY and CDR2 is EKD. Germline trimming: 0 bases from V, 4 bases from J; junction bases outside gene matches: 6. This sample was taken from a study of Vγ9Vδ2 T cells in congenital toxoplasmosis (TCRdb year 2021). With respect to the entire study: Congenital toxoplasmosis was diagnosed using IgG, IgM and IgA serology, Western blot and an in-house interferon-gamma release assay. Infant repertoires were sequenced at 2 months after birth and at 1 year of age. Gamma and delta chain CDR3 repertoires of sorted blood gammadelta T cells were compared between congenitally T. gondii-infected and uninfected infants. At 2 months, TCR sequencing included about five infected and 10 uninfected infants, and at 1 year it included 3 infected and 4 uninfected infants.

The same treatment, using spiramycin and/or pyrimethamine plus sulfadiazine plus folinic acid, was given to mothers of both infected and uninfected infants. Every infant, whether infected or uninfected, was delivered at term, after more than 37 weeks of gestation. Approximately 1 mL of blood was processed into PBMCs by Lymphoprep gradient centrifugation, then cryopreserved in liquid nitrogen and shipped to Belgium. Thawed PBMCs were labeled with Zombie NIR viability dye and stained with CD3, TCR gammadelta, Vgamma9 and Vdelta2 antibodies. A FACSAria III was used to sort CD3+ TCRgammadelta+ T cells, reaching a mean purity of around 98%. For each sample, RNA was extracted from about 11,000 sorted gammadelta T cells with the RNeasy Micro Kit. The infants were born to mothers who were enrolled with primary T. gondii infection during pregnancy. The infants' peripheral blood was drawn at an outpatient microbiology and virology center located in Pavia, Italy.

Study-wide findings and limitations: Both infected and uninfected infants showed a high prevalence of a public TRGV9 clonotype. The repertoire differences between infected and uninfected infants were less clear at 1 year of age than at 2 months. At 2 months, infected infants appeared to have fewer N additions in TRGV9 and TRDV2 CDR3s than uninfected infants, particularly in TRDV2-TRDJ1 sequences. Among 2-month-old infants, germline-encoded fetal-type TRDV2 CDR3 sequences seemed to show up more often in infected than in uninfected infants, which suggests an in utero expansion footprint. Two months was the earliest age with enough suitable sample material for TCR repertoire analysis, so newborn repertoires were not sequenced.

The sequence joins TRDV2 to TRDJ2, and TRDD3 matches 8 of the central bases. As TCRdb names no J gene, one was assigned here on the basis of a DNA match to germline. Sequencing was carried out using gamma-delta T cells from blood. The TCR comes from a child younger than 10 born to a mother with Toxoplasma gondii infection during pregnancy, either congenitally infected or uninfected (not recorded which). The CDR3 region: CACDTVLGGTTAQLFF. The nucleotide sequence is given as TGTGCCTGTGACACCGTACTGGGGGGTACGACAGCACAACTCTTCTTT.